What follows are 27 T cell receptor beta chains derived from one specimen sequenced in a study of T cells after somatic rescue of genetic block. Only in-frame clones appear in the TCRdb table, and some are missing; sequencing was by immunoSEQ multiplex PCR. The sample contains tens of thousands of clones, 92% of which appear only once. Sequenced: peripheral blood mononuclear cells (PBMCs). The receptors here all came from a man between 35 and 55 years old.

The CDR3 bases are TGTGCCAGCTCACAACCCAGGGTCCGCGGAAACACCATATATTTT. Encoded protein: CASSQPRVRGNTIYF. This chain connects TRBV18 to TRBJ1-3, with a possible D match to TRBD1 (5 bases). The CDR3 has 15 amino acids. CDR1 and CDR2 from the germline V gene are KGHSH and LQKENI. V gave up 4 bases and J gave up 4 bases, with 14 bases separating them.

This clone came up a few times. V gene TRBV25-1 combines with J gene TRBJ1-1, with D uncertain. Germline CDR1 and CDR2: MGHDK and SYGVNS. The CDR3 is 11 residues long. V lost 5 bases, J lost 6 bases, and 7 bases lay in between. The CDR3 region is CASSFTAEAFF. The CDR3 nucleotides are TGTGCCAGCAGTTTCACTGCTGAAGCTTTCTTT.

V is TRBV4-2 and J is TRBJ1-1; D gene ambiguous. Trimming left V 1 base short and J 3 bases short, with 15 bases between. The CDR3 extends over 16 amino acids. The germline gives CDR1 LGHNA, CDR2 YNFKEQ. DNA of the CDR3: TGTGCCAGCAGCCAAGGGGGTGGCAGTCGGGACACTGAAGCTTTCTTT. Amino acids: CASSQGGGSRDTEAFF.

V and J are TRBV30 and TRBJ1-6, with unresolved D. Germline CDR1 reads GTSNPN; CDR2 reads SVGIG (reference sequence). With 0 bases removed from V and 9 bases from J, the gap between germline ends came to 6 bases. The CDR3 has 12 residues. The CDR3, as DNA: TGTGCCTGGAGTGTAGCGAGTTCACCCCTCCACTTT. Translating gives CAWSVASSPLHF.

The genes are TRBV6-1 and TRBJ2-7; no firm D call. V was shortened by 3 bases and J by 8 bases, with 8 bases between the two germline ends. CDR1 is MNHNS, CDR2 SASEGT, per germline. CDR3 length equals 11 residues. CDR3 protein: CASSDTTKQYF. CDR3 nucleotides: TGTGCCAGCAGTGATACGACCAAGCAGTACTTC.

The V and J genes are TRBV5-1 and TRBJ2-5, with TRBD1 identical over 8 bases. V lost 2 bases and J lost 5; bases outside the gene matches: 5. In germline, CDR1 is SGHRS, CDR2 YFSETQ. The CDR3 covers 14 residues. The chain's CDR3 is CASSLKDRVETQYF. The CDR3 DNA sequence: TGCGCCAGCAGCTTAAAGGACAGGGTGGAGACCCAGTACTTC.

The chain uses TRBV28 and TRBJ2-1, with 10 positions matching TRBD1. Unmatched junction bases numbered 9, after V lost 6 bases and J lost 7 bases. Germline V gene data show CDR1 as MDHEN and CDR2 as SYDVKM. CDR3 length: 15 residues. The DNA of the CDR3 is TGTGCCAGCAGCTCGACAGGGGGCAAACTAAATGAGCAGTTCTTC. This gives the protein CASSSTGGKLNEQFF.

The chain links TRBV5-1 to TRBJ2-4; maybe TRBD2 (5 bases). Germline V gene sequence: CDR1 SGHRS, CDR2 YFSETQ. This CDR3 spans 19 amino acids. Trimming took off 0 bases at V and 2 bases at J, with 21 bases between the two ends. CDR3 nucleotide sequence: TGCGCCAGCAGCTTGGGGGTGAATTTCGGGGATAAATCCAAAAACATTCAGTACTTC. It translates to CASSLGVNFGDKSKNIQYF.

DNA for the CDR3: TGCGCCAGCAGCTTGGGACCAGACCAAACGTGGACCTACGAGCAGTACTTC. It yields the protein CASSLGPDQTWTYEQYF. The chain combines TRBV5-1 with TRBJ2-7; no clear D. V shed 0 bases and J shed 2 bases, with 18 bases lying between them. The CDR3 extends over 17 amino acids. Germline-derived CDR1 and CDR2 are SGHRS and YFSETQ.

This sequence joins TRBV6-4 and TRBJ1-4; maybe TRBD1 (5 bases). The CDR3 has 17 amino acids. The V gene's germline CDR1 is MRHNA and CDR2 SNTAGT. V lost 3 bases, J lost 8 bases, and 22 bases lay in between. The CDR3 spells CASSEFQGPLREEKLFF. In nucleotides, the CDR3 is TGTGCCAGCAGTGAATTTCAGGGCCCATTAAGGGAGGAAAAACTGTTTTTT.

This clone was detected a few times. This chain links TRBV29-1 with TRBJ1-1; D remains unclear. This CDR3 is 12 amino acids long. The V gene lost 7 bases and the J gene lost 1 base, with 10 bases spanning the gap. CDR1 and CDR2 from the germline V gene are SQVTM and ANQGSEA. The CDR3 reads CSAFARNTEAFF. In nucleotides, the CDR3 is TGCAGCGCCTTCGCACGGAACACTGAAGCTTTCTTT.

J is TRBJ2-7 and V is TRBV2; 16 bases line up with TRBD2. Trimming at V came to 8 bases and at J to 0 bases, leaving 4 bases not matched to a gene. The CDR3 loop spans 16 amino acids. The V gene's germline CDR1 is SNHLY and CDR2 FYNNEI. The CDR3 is CASSGLAGGPSYEQYF. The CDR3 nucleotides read TGTGCCAGCTCGGGACTAGCGGGAGGGCCCTCCTACGAGCAGTACTTC.

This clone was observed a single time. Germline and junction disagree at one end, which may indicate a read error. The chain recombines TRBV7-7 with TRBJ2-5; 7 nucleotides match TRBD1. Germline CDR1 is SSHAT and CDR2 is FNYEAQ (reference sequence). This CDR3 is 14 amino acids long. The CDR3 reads CASSRRTGQETQYF. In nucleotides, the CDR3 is TGTGCTAGCAGCCGTAGGACAGGTCAAGAGACCCAGTACTTC.

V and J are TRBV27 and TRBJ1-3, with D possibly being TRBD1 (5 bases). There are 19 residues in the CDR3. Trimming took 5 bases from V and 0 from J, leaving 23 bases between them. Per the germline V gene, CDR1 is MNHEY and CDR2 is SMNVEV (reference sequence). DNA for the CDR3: TGTGCCAGCAGTCCCTCAACCGGGACGGGAACAATCTCTGGAAACACCATATATTTT. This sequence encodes CASSPSTGTGTISGNTIYF.

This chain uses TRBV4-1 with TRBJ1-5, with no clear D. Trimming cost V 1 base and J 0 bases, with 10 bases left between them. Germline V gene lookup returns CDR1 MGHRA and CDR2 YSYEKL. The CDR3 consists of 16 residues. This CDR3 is CASSQGGIISNQPQHF. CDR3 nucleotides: TGCGCCAGCAGCCAAGGGGGTATTATTAGCAATCAGCCCCAGCATTTT.

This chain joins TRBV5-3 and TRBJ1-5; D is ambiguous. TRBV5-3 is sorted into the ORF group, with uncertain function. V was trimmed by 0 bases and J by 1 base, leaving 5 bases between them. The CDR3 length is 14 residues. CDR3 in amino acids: CARSLAGSNQPQHF. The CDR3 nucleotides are TGTGCCAGAAGCTTGGCCGGCAGCAATCAGCCCCAGCATTTT.

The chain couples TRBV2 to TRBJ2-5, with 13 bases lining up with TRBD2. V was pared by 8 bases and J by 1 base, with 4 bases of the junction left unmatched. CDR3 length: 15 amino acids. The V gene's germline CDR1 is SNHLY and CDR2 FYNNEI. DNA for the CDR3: TGTGCCAGCTTACGGACTAGCGGGGGCCAAGAGACCCAGTACTTC. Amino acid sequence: CASLRTSGGQETQYF.

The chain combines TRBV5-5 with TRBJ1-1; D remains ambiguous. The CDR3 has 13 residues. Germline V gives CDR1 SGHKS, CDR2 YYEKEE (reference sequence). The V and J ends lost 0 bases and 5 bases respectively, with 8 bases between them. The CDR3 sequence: CASSLGVGTEAFF. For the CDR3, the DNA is TGTGCCAGCAGCTTGGGCGTGGGGACTGAAGCTTTCTTT.

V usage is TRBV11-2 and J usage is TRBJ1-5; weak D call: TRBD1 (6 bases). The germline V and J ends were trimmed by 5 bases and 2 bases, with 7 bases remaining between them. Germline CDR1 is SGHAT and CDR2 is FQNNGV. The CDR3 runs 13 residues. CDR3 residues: CASSRQGNQPQHF. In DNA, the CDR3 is TGTGCCAGCAGCCGACAGGGCAATCAGCCCCAGCATTTT.

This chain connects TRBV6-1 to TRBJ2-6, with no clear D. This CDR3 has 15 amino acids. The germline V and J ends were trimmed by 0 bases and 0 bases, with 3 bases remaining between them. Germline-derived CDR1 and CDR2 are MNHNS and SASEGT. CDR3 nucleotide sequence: TGTGCCAGCAGTGAAGCGAGCTCTGGGGCCAACGTCCTGACTTTC. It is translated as CASSEASSGANVLTF.

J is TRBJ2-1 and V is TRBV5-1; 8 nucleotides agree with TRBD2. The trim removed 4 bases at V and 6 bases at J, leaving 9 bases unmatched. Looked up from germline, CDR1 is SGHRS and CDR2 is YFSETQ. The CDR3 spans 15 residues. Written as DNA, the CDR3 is TGCGCCAGCAGCCCCGGGAGGGCCTTAACCAATGAGCAGTTCTTC. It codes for CASSPGRALTNEQFF.

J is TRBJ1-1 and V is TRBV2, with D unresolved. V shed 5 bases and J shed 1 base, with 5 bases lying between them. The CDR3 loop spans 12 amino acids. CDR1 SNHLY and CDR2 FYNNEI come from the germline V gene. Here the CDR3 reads CASSSGNTEAFF. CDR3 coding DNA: TGTGCCAGCAGTAGTGGGAACACTGAAGCTTTCTTT.

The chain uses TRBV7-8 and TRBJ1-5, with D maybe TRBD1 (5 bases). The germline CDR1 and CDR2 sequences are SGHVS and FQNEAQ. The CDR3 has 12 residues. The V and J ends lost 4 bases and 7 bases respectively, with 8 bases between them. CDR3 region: CASSSGPQPQHF. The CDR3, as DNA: TGTGCCAGCAGCTCGGGACCCCAGCCCCAGCATTTT.

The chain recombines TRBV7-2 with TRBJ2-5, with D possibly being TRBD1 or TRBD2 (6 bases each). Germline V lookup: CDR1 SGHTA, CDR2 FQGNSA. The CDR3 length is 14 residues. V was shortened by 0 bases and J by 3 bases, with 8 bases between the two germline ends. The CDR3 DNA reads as TGTGCCAGCAGCTTAGCAAGGGGGGAAGAGACCCAGTACTTC. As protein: CASSLARGEETQYF.

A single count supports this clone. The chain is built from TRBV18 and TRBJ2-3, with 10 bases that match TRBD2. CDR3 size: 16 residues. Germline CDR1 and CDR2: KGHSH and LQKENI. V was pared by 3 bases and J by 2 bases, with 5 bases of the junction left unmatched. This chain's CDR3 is CASSPLAGASTDTQYF. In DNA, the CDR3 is TGTGCCAGCTCACCGCTAGCGGGGGCCTCCACAGATACGCAGTATTTT.

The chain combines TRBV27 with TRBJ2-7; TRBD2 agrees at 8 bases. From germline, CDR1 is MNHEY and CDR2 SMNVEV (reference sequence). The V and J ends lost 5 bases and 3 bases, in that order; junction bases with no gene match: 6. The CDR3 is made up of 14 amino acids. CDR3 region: CASSRAGEGYEQYF. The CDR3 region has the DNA TGTGCCAGCAGTCGAGCGGGAGAGGGCTACGAGCAGTACTTC.

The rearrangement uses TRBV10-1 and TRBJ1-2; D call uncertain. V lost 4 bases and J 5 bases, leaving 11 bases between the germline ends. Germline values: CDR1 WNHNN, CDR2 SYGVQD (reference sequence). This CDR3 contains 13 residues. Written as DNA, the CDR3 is TGCGCCAGCAGTGTTGGCAAACTGTATGGCTACACCTTC. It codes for CASSVGKLYGYTF.